The sequence of this T cell receptor beta chain was determined in a study of cytomegalovirus exposure and HLA in healthy donors. Study-level results: Specific recognition of CMV antigens was confirmed in vitro for a few chains (all CMV-associated). It is likely that the observed cluster of highly shared sequence variants was a sequencing artifact.

Amplification used 60 Vbeta primers and 13 Jbeta primers. Assay: immunoSEQ multiplex PCR; the TCRdb copy retains only in-frame clones and omits some. The sample contains about 150,000 clones, 80% to 85% of which appear only once. The CDR3 is 17 amino acids. Germline V lookup: CDR1 LGHNA, CDR2 YSLEER. V lost 3 bases to trimming and J lost 3 bases, with 20 bases between them. Worth noting for this clone: Its antigen is not identified.

The chain employs TRBV4-3 and TRBJ1-1; D not certain. The TCR sequence derives from a man aged 18 to 29 in good health and CMV-seronegative. The sample comprised PBMCs. The CDR3 sequence: CASSHRGGLGYYTEAFF. The CDR3 bases are TGCGCCAGCAGCCACCGAGGCGGGTTAGGGTACTACACTGAAGCTTTCTTT.